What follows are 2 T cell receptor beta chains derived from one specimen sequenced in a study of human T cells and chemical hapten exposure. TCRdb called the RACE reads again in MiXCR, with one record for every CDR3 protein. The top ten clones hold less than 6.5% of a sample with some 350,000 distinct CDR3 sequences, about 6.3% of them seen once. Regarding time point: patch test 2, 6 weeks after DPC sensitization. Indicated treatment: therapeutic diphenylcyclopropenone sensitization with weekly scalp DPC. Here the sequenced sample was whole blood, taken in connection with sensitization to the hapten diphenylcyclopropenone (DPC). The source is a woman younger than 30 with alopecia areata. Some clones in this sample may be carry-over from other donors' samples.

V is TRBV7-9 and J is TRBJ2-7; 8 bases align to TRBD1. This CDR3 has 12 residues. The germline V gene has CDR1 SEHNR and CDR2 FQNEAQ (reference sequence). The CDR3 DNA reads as TGTTCCTCGACAGGGGATTCCTACGAGCAGTACTTC. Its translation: CSSTGDSYEQYF. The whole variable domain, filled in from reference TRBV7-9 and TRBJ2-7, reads DTGVSQNPRHKITKRGQNVTFRCDPISEHNRLYWYRQTLGQGPEFLTYFQNEAQLEKSRLLSDRFSAERPKGSFSTLEIQRTEQGDSAMYLCSSTGDSYEQYFGPGTRLTVT.

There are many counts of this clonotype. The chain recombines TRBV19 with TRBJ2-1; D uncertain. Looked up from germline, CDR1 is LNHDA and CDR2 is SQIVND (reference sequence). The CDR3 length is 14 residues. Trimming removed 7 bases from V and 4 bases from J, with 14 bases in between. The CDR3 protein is CASNPTHPYNEQFF. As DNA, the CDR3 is TGTGCCAGTAACCCGACACACCCGTACAATGAGCAGTTCTTC.